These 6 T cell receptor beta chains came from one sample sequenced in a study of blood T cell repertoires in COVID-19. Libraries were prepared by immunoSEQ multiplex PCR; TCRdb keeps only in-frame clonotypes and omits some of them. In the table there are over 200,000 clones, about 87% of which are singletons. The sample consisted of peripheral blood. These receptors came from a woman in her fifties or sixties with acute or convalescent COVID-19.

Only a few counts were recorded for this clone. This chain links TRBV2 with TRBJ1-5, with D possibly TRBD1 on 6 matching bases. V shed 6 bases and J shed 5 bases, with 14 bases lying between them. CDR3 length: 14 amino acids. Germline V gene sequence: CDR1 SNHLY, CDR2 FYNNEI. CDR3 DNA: TGTGCCAGCAGCCCGGGACACACTTATCAGCCCCAGCATTTT. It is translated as CASSPGHTYQPQHF.

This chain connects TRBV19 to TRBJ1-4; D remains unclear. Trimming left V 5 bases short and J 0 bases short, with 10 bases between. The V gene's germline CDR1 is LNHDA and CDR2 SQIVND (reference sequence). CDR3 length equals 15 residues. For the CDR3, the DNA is TGTGCCAGTAGTCGCCCGGGATCAACTAATGAAAAACTGTTTTTT. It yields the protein CASSRPGSTNEKLFF.

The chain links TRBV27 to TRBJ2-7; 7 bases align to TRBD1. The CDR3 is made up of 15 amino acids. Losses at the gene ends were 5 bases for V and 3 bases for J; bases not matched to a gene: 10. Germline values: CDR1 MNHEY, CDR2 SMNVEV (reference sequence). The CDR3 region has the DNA TGTGCCAGCAGTCCCCGCGGACAGGTTTTCTACGAGCAGTACTTC. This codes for CASSPRGQVFYEQYF.

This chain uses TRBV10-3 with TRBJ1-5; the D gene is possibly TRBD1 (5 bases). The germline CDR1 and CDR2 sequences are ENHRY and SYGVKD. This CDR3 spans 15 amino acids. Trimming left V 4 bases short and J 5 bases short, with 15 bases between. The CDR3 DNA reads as TGTGCCATCAGTGGAGACGGGGGGGGGTATCAGCCCCAGCATTTT. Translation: CAISGDGGGYQPQHF.

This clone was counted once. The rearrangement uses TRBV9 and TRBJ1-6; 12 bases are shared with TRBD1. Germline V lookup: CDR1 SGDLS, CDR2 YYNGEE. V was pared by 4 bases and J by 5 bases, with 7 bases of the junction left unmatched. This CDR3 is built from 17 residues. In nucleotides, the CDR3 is TGTGCCAGCAGCCCGAGGGGACAGGGGGCAGATAATTCACCCCTCCACTTT. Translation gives CASSPRGQGADNSPLHF.

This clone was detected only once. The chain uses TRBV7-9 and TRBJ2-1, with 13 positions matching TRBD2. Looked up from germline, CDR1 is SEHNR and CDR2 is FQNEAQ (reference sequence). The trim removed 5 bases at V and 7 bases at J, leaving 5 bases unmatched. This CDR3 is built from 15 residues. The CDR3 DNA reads TGTGCCAGCAGCCGGACTAGCGGGAGACTAAATGAGCAGTTCTTC. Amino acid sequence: CASSRTSGRLNEQFF.